The rows below give T cell receptor beta chains drawn from one sample of a study of radiation and T cells in renal cell carcinoma. Sequencing used immunoSEQ multiplex PCR; TCRdb keeps in-frame clones, though not all of them. The sample holds some 150,000 clones, approximately 87% seen once. The material was blood, obtained from a patient whose treatment included radiotherapy and nephrectomy. The receptors shown here come from a woman aged 45-60 years with renal cell carcinoma. CDR3s leave out the opening cysteine and the closing phenylalanine or tryptophan. The size of a clone is reported for some rows only, either as once, few or many, or as a class for expanded clones.

size: NA
length: 10
J: TRBJ2-2
V: TRBV25-1
CDR3: ASSKGAGELF

size: NA
length: 14
J: TRBJ2-5
V: TRBV7-7
CDR3: ASSLTRTGSQETQY

size: few
length: 13
J: TRBJ1-1
V: TRBV7-9
CDR3: ASSLAGTVNTEAF

size: NA
length: 12
J: TRBJ2-5
V: TRBV27
CDR3: ASSLSQGLQTQY

size: NA
length: 13
J: TRBJ2-1
V: TRBV9
CDR3: ASSAGLAENNEQF

size: NA
length: 11
J: TRBJ2-7
V: TRBV7-9
CDR3: ASSLDGGGIKY

size: NA
length: 13
J: TRBJ2-7
V: TRBV5-1
CDR3: ASSLGQGSLYEQY

size: few
length: 10
J: TRBJ1-2
V: TRBV28
CDR3: ASRVGGYGYT

size: NA
length: 13
J: TRBJ1-4
V: TRBV13
CDR3: ASSSGTTTNEKLF

size: few
length: 13
J: TRBJ2-5
V: TRBV18
CDR3: ASSPVQGVQETQY

size: NA
length: 14
J: TRBJ2-1
V: TRBV9
CDR3: ASSVGVGLSYNEQF

size: NA
length: 13
J: TRBJ2-5
V: TRBV11-3
CDR3: ASSLGTASQETQY

size: NA
length: 12
J: TRBJ1-1
V: TRBV9
CDR3: ASSVGGENTEAF

size: NA
length: 14
J: TRBJ1-5
V: TRBV18
CDR3: ASSPRRGEGNQPQH

size: few
length: 13
J: TRBJ2-7
V: TRBV7-2
CDR3: ASSGSTSWTGEQY

size: NA
length: 14
J: TRBJ2-1
V: TRBV5-1
CDR3: ASSSLAGGLVNEQF